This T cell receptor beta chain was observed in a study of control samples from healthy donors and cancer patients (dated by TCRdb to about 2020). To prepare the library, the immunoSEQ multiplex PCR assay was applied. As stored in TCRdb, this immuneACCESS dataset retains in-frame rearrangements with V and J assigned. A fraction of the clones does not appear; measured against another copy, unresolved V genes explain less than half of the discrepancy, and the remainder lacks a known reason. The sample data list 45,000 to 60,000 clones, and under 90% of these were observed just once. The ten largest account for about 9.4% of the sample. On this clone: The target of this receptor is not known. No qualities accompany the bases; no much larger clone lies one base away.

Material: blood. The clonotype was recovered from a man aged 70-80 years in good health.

The CDR3 protein sequence reads: CASSVKQGSLYGYTF. The DNA sequence follows: TGTGCCAGCAGTGTCAAACAGGGGTCCCTCTATGGCTACACCTTC. The sequence joins TRBV2 to TRBJ1-2; 7 nucleotides in the junction match TRBD1. From a lookup of the germline V gene, CDR1 and CDR2 are SNHLY and FYNNEI. Trimming takes 4 bases off V and 4 bases off J; junction bases not matched to a gene: 9. The CDR3 goes from the cysteine to the phenylalanine over 15 residues. Kept here is only the CDR3 DNA, which spans 45 bases and is read in frame from base 1.